This T cell receptor beta chain was found in a study of T cell repertoires in cytomegalovirus infection (dated by TCRdb to between 2018 and 2020). About the investigation overall: Recently identified HLA-C-restricted CMV epitopes, whose presentation resists viral immunomodulation, were targeted by peptide stimulations together with well-studied HLA-B-restricted epitopes. Donor HLA type was relevant to the analysis, as public TCR beta signatures indicated carriage of CMV infection together with the matching HLA type. Overall results and qualifications from the work: The ex vivo response was dominated by HLA-C-restricted CMV-specific TCR beta clonotypes, which also provided the single most frequent clonotype in two of eight donors. In both this cohort and an independent roughly 350-donor cohort, the cumulative frequency of public TCR beta family members distinguished carriers of CMV infection plus the relevant HLA type.

Explained via the paper, the treatment or condition label denotes: in vitro stimulation with specific CMV peptide epitopes to enrich CMV-specific T cells. The junction carries 7 bases between V and J, which are trimmed by 6 bases and 2 bases respectively. The CDR3, cysteine through phenylalanine, is 12 amino acids long. The CDR3 DNA has 36 bases and is translated from base 1. The germline V gene provides CDR1 SNHLY and CDR2 FYNNEI. Sequencer: Illumina HiSeq 1500. Through fastp at Q25 and MiXCR, TCRdb rebuilt clones from the public reads, retaining in-frame beta chains. When rows share a CDR3 protein, they turn into one entry using the most common DNA and genes. The sample table shows approximately 990,000 distinct CDR3 sequences, and about a third are seen once. Of the sample, 13% falls within the top ten clones. This clonotype came up a few times. Its antigen remains unidentified. Base-call qualities are not available, and no considerably larger clone is one nucleotide away.

The source material was cultured CD8+ T cells from PBMCs, sampled from culture after CMV antigen stimulation. This TCR was recovered from a human donor in good health (CMV status not recorded). Some clones in this sample may be carry-over from other donors' samples. The V gene is TRBV2 and the J gene is TRBJ1-2; TRBD1 is a possible D gene, resting on 5 matching bases. The DNA is TGTGCCAGCAGGGACACCAACTATGGCTACACCTTC. Its protein product is CASRDTNYGYTF.